This TCR beta chain came from a study of T cell responses to AZD1222 COVID-19 vaccine. Study-level results: Spike-specific TCRs gained breadth and depth after people received two AZD1222 doses. The reported proportion of spike-specific TCRs targeting unmutated variant regions was nearly half.

TCRdb's table, derived via immunoSEQ multiplex PCR, lists solely in-frame clones and lacks some. The profile shows about 200,000 clones, roughly 92% of them singletons. The V gene's germline CDR1 is SGHRS and CDR2 YFSETQ. Trimming removed 1 base at V and 2 bases at J, with 9 bases between. CDR3 length: 14 residues. On this clone: Its antigen is undetermined.

V gene TRBV5-1 combines with J gene TRBJ1-2, with D possibly matching TRBD1 (5 bases). The material was peripheral blood, obtained 28 days after the second dose of the MenACWY control vaccine. This receptor was obtained from an adult who received the MenACWY meningococcal vaccine as a control. The DNA for the CDR3 is TGCGCCAGCAGCTTGACAAGACAGAACTATGGCTACACCTTC. This sequence encodes CASSLTRQNYGYTF.